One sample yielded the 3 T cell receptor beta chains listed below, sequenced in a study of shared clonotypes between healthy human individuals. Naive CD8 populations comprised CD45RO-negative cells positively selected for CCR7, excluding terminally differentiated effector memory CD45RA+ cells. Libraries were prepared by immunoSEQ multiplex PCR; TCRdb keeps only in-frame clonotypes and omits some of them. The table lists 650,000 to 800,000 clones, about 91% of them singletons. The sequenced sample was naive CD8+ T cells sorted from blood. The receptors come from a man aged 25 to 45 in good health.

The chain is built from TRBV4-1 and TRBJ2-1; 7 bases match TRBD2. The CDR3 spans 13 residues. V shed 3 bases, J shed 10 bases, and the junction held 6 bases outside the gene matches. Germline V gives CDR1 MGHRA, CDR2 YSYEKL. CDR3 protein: CASSQAGVGEQFF. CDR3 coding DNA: TGCGCCAGCAGCCAGGCGGGAGTGGGAGAGCAGTTCTTC.

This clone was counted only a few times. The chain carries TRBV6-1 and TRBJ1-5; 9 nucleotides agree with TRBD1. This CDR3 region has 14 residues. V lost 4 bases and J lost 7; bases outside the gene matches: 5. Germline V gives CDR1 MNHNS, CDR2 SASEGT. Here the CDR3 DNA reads TGTGCCAGCAGTGCCCGGGACAGGGCCCAGCCCCAGCATTTT. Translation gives CASSARDRAQPQHF.

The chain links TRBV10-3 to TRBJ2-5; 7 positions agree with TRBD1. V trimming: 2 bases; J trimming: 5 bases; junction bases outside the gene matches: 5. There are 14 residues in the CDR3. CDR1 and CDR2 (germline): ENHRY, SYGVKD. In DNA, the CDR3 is TGTGCCATCAGTGAGGAGGGGGCGCGGGAGACCCAGTACTTC. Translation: CAISEEGARETQYF.